A selection of T cell receptor beta chains follows, all from one sample in a study of Ad26.COV2.S vaccination and SARS-CoV-2 variants. Sequencing used immunoSEQ multiplex PCR; TCRdb keeps in-frame clones, though not all of them. The table lists 320,000 or so clones, approximately 87% of them singletons. Source: peripheral blood, taken in a trial of Ad26.COV2.S vaccine versus placebo. These receptors all stem from a person aged 18 to 59 who received the Ad26.COV2.S COVID-19 vaccine or a placebo. CDR3s leave out the opening cysteine and the closing phenylalanine or tryptophan.

j_call cdr3_length v_call cdr3_aa
TRBJ2-1 15 TRBV9 ASSVYPKDSPTYEQF
TRBJ2-5 14 TRBV18 ASSPTTSGVGETQY
TRBJ2-2 13 TRBV6-2/TRBV6-3 ASSYSRVNTGELF
TRBJ2-3 15 TRBV7-2 ASSLPSGGLWTDTQY
TRBJ2-4 12 TRBV13 ASSSVLAEYIQY
TRBJ1-2 10 TRBV12-3/TRBV12-4 ASSGDGRGYT
TRBJ2-1 13 TRBV30 AWTSSPDGRSEQF
TRBJ2-3 14 TRBV4-3 ASSQGNAGPTDTQY
TRBJ1-2 13 TRBV27 ASTLLSSGDYGYT
TRBJ1-6 16 TRBV11-3 ASSLNSWGPSYNSPLH
TRBJ2-3 15 TRBV7-2 ASSLKIRGPSTDTQY
TRBJ1-2 13 TRBV6-5 ASEPRNQGGYGYT
TRBJ1-5 12 TRBV6-5 ASSGTGNNQPQH
TRBJ2-2 15 TRBV7-6 ASSLLIAGLNTGELF
TRBJ1-1 12 TRBV5-1 ASSLVTASLEAF
TRBJ1-1 12 TRBV5-3 ARSLGAGDTEAF
TRBJ2-2 13 TRBV5-6 ASSLTGANTGELF